Listed here are 3 T cell receptor beta chains from one sample, sequenced in a study of T cell responses to AZD1222 COVID-19 vaccine. Some clones are missing from TCRdb's copy, which holds only in-frame ones; the method was immunoSEQ multiplex PCR. The sample lists roughly 100,000 clones, 75% to 90% seen once, with about 19% in the top ten. This specimen was peripheral blood, taken on day 0 of AZD1222 vaccination. The receptors come from an adult in good health.

This clone was picked up one time. The chain uses TRBV6-1 and TRBJ1-2; TRBD1 is a possible D gene (5 bases). This CDR3 has 15 amino acids. Trimming removed 1 base from V and 1 base from J, with 10 bases in between. Germline loops: CDR1 MNHNS, CDR2 SASEGT. CDR3 in DNA: TGTGCCAGCAGTGAAGGGACACAAGTTAACTATGGCTACACCTTC. This encodes CASSEGTQVNYGYTF.

This rearrangement joins TRBV27 to TRBJ2-3; the D gene is possibly TRBD2 (7 bases). CDR1 is MNHEY and CDR2 is SMNVEV in the germline V gene (reference sequence). The ends were cut back, 10 bases at V and 4 bases at J, with 15 bases in the middle. The CDR3 runs to 13 residues. CDR3 sequence: CATRRGGADTQYF. As DNA, the CDR3 is TGTGCCACTCGGAGGGGGGGCGCAGATACGCAGTATTTT.

V usage is TRBV19 and J usage is TRBJ2-3, with TRBD1 as a possible D gene (5 bases). V was shortened by 4 bases and J by 0 bases, with 14 bases between the two germline ends. This CDR3 comprises 16 residues. CDR1 LNHDA and CDR2 SQIVND come from the germline V gene (reference sequence). The CDR3: CASSTPGGASTDTQYF. The DNA of the CDR3 is TGTGCCAGTAGTACCCCGGGTGGGGCTAGCACAGATACGCAGTATTTT.